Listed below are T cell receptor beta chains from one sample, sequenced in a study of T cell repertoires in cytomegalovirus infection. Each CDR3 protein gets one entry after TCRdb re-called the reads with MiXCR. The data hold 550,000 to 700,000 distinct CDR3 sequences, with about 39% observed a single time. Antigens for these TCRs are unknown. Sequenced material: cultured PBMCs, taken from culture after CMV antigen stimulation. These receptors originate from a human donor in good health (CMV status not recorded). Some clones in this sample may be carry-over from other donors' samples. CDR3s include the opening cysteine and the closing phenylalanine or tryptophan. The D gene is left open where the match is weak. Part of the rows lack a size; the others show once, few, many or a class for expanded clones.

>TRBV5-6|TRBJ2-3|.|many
CASTAWESADTQYF
TGTGCCAGCACCGCTTGGGAGAGTGCAGATACGCAGTATTTT
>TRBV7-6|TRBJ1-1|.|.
CASSLKGQNNEAFF
TGTGCCAGCAGCCTGAAGGGTCAGAACAATGAAGCTTTCTTT
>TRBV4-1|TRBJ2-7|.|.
CASSQDRTPVDYEQYF
TGCGCCAGCAGCCAAGACAGGACGCCAGTGGACTACGAGCAGTACTTC
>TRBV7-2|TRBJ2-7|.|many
CASSSGQSSYEQYF
TGTGCCAGCAGCTCGGGACAAAGCTCCTACGAGCAGTACTTC
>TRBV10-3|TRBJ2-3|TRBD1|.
CAISDVSRGDTQYF
TGTGCCATCAGTGATGTCTCCAGGGGGGATACGCAGTATTTT
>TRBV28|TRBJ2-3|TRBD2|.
CASSLTSGGPISDTQYF
TGTGCCAGCAGTCTGACTAGCGGGGGCCCAATATCAGATACGCAGTATTTT
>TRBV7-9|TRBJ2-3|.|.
CASNKWAGTSTDTQYF
TGTGCCAGCAACAAGTGGGCGGGGACAAGCACAGATACGCAGTATTTT
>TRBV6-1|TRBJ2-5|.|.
CASRSQYQETQYF
TGTGCCAGCAGGAGTCAGTATCAAGAGACCCAGTACTTC
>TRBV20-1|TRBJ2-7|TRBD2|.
CSEPGLPSYEQYF
TGCAGTGAACCGGGACTACCCTCCTACGAGCAGTACTTC
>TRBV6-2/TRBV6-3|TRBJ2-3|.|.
CASSTRLERGDTQYF
TGTGCCAGCAGTACACGCCTGGAGAGGGGAGATACGCAGTATTTT
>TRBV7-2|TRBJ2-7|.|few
CASSLSTYFSYEQYF
TGTGCCAGCAGCTTAAGCACTTACTTCTCCTACGAGCAGTACTTC
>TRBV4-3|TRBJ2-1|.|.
CASSPGVAASYNEQFF
TGCGCCAGCAGCCCGGGAGTAGCGGCCTCCTACAATGAGCAGTTCTTC
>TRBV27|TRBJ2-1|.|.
CASSLSNGNEQFF
TGTGCCAGCAGTTTATCGAACGGCAATGAGCAGTTCTTC
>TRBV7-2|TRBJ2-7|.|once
CASSLGGREMDEQYF
TGTGCCAGCAGCTTAGGGGGCCGGGAAATGGACGAGCAGTACTTC
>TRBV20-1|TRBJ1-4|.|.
CSAKSPLSGGYEKLFF
TGCAGTGCTAAATCCCCCCTCTCGGGGGGGTATGAAAAACTGTTTTTT
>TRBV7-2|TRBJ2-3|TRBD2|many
CASSPGGGSTDTQYF
TGTGCCAGCAGCCCCGGGGGGGGGAGCACAGATACGCAGTATTTT
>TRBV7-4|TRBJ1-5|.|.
CASSFHSPYAQHF
TGTGCCAGCAGCTTCCACAGCCCATATGCCCAGCATTTT
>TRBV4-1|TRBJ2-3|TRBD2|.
CASSRGAKDTQYF
TGCGCCAGCTCGCGGGGGGCCAAGGATACGCAGTATTTT
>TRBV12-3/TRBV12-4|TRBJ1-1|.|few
CASTRRANEAFF
TGTGCCAGCACCCGGAGGGCCAATGAAGCTTTCTTT
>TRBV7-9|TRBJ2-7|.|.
CASSTGAGAPFWEQYF
TGTGCCAGCAGCACCGGGGCGGGGGCCCCTTTTTGGGAGCAGTACTTC
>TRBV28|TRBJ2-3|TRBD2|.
CASLISGLARGANTDTQYF
TGTGCCAGCCTCATCTCGGGACTAGCTAGGGGGGCAAACACAGATACGCAGTATTTT
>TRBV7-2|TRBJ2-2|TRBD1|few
CASSSGDRVITGELFF
TGTGCCAGCAGCTCCGGAGACAGGGTTATCACCGGGGAGCTGTTTTTT
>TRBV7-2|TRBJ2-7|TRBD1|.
CASSLEGRGWSYEQYF
TGTGCCAGCAGCTTAGAGGGCAGGGGGTGGTCCTACGAGCAGTACTTC
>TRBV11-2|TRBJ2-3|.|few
CASSFLEGTDTQYF
TGTGCCAGCAGCTTTTTAGAGGGGACAGATACGCAGTATTTT
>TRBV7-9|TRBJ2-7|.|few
CASSEQYYEQYF
TGTGCCAGCAGCGAACAATATTACGAGCAGTACTTC
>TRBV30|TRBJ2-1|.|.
CAWSVQGEQFF
TGTGCCTGGAGTGTACAGGGTGAGCAGTTCTTC
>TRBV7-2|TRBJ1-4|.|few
CASSSTGEKLFF
TGTGCCAGCAGCTCAACAGGTGAAAAACTGTTTTTT
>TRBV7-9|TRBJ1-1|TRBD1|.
CASSPWDRGDTEAFF
TGTGCCAGCAGCCCATGGGACAGGGGGGACACTGAAGCTTTCTTT
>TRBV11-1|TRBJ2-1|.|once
CASSYWGLSGGNYNEQFF
TGTGCCAGCAGCTACTGGGGACTAAGTGGGGGCAACTACAATGAGCAGTTCTTC
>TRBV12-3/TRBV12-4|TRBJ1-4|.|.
CASSRDTSGEKLFF
TGTGCCAGCAGTCGGGACACCTCGGGAGAAAAACTGTTTTTT
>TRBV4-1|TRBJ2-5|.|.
CASSQAGVSEETQYF
TGCGCCAGCAGCCAAGCAGGTGTCTCCGAAGAGACCCAGTACTTC
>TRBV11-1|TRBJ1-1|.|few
CASSLGPGDTEAFF
TGTGCCAGCAGCTTAGGGCCTGGGGACACTGAAGCTTTCTTT
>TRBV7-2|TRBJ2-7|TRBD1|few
CASSQGFGQGYEQYF
TGTGCCAGCAGCCAGGGGTTCGGACAGGGCTACGAGCAGTACTTC
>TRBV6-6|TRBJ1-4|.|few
CASSSPGQSTNEKLFF
TGTGCCAGCAGTTCTCCCGGACAGTCAACTAATGAAAAACTGTTTTTT
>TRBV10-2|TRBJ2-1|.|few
CASSESGGAIRNEQFF
TGCGCCAGCAGTGAGTCTGGGGGGGCGATAAGGAATGAGCAGTTCTTC
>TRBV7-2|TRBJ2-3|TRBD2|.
CASSLLSTRAGGQDTQYF
TGTGCCAGCAGCCTCCTCAGCACTAGGGCGGGGGGGCAAGATACGCAGTATTTT
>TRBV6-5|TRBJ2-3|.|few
CATRRADTQYF
TGTGCCACCCGACGGGCAGATACGCAGTATTTT
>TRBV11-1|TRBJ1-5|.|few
CASSEAQPQHF
TGTGCCAGCAGCGAAGCTCAGCCCCAGCATTTT
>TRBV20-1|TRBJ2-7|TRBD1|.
CSVPGQGTYEQYF
TGCAGTGTGCCGGGACAGGGTACGTACGAGCAGTACTTC